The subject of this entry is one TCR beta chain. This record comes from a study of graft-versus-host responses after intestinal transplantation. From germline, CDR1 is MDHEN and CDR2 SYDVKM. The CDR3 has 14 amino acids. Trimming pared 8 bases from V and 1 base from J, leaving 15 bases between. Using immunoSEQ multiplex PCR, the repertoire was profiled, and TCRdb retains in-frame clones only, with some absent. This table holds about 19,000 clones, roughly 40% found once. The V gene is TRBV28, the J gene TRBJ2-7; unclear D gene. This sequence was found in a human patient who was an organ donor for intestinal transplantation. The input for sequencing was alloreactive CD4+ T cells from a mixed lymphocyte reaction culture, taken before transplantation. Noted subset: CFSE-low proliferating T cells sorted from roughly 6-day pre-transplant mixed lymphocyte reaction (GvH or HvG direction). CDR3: CASVPHGLSYEQYF. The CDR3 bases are TGTGCCAGCGTCCCACACGGCCTATCCTACGAGCAGTACTTC.